This T cell receptor (beta chain) was recovered during a study of shared clonotypes between healthy human individuals. Findings and caveats of the study: Tissues were not sampled, only blood, and their repertoires likely differ.

Each donor was a Caucasian adult residing in Nashville, Tennessee. Produced via immunoSEQ multiplex PCR; TCRdb's table is partial and in-frame only. The sample yields about 1 million clones, under 80% seen once. Concerning this clone itself: Its antigen is currently unknown.

V lost 2 bases and J 7 bases, leaving 18 bases between the germline ends. The CDR3 is 15 residues long. Per germline, CDR1 MGHRA and CDR2 YSYEKL. The V call is TRBV4-1, the J call TRBJ2-7; D is unclear. The sequence was obtained from a man younger than 35 in good health. The sample consisted of memory CD4+ T cells sorted from blood. As for subset: CD45RA-negative fraction. This CDR3 is CASSQWAEGNTEQYF. In DNA form, the CDR3 reads TGCGCCAGCAGCCAATGGGCAGAAGGTAACACAGAGCAGTACTTC.